These 12 T cell receptor beta chains originate from one sample sequenced in a study of blood T cell repertoires in COVID-19 (TCRdb year 2020). The library was obtained by the immunoSEQ multiplex PCR assay. TCRdb took over this immuneACCESS table, retaining in-frame rearrangements with V and J assigned. Such tables are incomplete; in checked studies, under half of the missing clones stem from an unresolved V gene, and the remainder is unexplained. The sample profile shows roughly 120,000 clones; around 90% of them were found once. Around 4.6% of the sample belongs to the ten largest clones. Sample: peripheral blood. All receptors derive from a man in his sixties with COVID-19, enrolled during active disease.

This clone has just one count. The chain uses TRBV3-1 (or the pseudogene TRBV3-2) and TRBJ2-2; 8 bases agree with TRBD2. V lost 3 bases and J lost 0; bases outside the gene matches: 3. The CDR3 contains 16 residues. Germline CDR1 and CDR2: LGHDT and YNNKEL (reference sequence). CDR3 coding DNA: TGTGCCAGCAGCCACAGAGCGGGAGCGAACACCGGGGAGCTGTTTTTT. It translates to CASSHRAGANTGELFF.

The CDR3 reads CSVDQGYGYTF. The CDR3, as DNA: TGCAGCGTTGATCAGGGCTATGGCTACACCTTC. This chain joins TRBV29-1 and TRBJ1-2; a weak D match, TRBD1 (5 bases). Germline CDR1 SQVTM, CDR2 ANQGSEA. This CDR3 has 11 amino acids. V shed 3 bases and J shed 4 bases, with 6 bases lying between them.

The rearrangement uses TRBV4-1 and TRBJ2-3; possibly TRBD1 for D (6 bases). CDR3 length: 16 residues. Trimming took off 4 bases at V and 5 bases at J, with 19 bases between the two ends. Germline CDR1 and CDR2: MGHRA and YSYEKL. The CDR3 reads CASSRRSGVGRDTQYF. CDR3 nucleotide sequence: TGCGCCAGCAGCCGCCGTTCAGGGGTGGGGAGAGATACGCAGTATTTT.

The count of this clone is one. The chain uses TRBV4-3 and TRBJ2-7, with D maybe TRBD2 (5 bases). The germline V gene encodes CDR1 LGHNA and CDR2 YSLEER. The CDR3 contains 15 residues. The germline V and J ends were trimmed by 1 base and 3 bases, with 13 bases remaining between them. CDR3 nucleotides: TGCGCCAGCAGCCAAGGGGCCAGCGGAAACTACGAGCAGTACTTC. It codes for CASSQGASGNYEQYF.

The V gene is TRBV2, the J gene TRBJ2-2; 10 positions agree with TRBD2. The CDR3 runs to 16 residues. From germline, CDR1 is SNHLY and CDR2 FYNNEI. The V gene end was trimmed by 2 bases and the J gene end by 9 bases; junction bases not matched to a gene: 9. CDR3 sequence (DNA): TGTGCCAGCAGTGAAAGGCTAGCGGGAGTGAGTAGGGAGCTGTTTTTT. Protein product: CASSERLAGVSRELFF.

The V and J genes are TRBV5-1 and TRBJ2-7; 7 nucleotides align to TRBD1. V lost 4 bases and J lost 1; bases outside the gene matches: 8. CDR3 length: 15 residues. Looked up from germline, CDR1 is SGHRS and CDR2 is YFSETQ. The CDR3 nucleotides read TGCGCCAGCAGCCTGAGCCCGGGACAGTCCTACGAGCAGTACTTC. Protein sequence: CASSLSPGQSYEQYF.

This chain uses TRBV6-6 with TRBJ2-7; 11 bases agree with TRBD2. The CDR3 runs 15 residues. Germline V gene data show CDR1 as MNHNY and CDR2 as SVGAGI (reference sequence). Unmatched junction bases numbered 6, after V lost 6 bases and J lost 2 bases. CDR3 DNA sequence: TGTGCCAGCAGCGCACCACTAGCGGGAGCCTACGAGCAGTACTTC. This translates into CASSAPLAGAYEQYF.

The rearrangement uses TRBV25-1 and TRBJ1-2; D perhaps matches TRBD1 (5 bases). The CDR3 extends over 14 amino acids. Germline CDR1 MGHDK, CDR2 SYGVNS. The V end lost 5 bases, the J end lost 2 bases, and 12 bases lay between the germline ends. The CDR3 sequence is CASSSDGGNYGYTF. The CDR3 nucleotides read TGTGCCAGCAGTTCCGACGGGGGGAACTATGGCTACACCTTC.

V and J are TRBV7-8 and TRBJ1-6; 8 nucleotides line up with TRBD1. Germline assignment: CDR1 SGHVS and CDR2 FQNEAQ. J gave up 9 bases and V 4 bases, and 5 bases lay outside the gene matches. CDR3 length: 14 amino acids. The CDR3 is CASSSDRGFSPLHF. CDR3 DNA sequence: TGTGCCAGCAGCTCAGACAGGGGTTTTTCACCCCTCCACTTT.

The chain links TRBV18 to TRBJ2-3, with 9 bases identical to TRBD2. Germline CDR1 is KGHSH and CDR2 is LQKENI. V lost 2 bases, J lost 7 bases, and 7 bases stayed unmatched. The CDR3 length is 15 residues. The CDR3, as DNA: TGTGCCAGCTCACCAGAGGCGGGAGGGCAGCATACGCAGTATTTT. Residues: CASSPEAGGQHTQYF. The whole variable domain, filled in from reference TRBV18 and TRBJ2-3, reads NAGVMQNPRHLVRRRGQEARLRCSPMKGHSHVYWYRQLPEEGLKFMVYLQKENIIDESGMPKERFSAEFPKEGPSILRIQQVVRGDSAAYFCASSPEAGGQHTQYFGPGTRLTVL.

The V gene is TRBV2, the J gene TRBJ1-1; no clear D gene. Germline V CDR1 and CDR2: SNHLY, FYNNEI. Trimming cost V 6 bases and J 1 base, with 12 bases left between them. CDR3 length: 14 amino acids. The CDR3 nucleotides read TGTGCCAGCAGGGCGGGTCAGTCGAACACTGAAGCTTTCTTT. It encodes CASRAGQSNTEAFF.

By its share, this clone is medium-sized. The genes are TRBV9 and TRBJ1-6, with a weak D call TRBD1 (6 bases). This CDR3 is built from 15 residues. The V and J ends lost 6 bases and 9 bases respectively, with 19 bases between them. CDR1 SGDLS and CDR2 YYNGEE come from the germline V gene. The CDR3 DNA follows: TGTGCCAGCACCAGGGGCGGTATTGAGGGTTCACCCCTCCACTTT. Protein product: CASTRGGIEGSPLHF.